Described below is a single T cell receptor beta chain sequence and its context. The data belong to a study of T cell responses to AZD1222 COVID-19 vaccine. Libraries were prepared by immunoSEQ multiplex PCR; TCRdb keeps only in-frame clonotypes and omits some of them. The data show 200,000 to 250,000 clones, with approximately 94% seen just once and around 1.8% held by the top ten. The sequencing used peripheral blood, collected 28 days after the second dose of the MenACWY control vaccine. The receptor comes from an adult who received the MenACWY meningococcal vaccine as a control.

CDR3 region: CASSLTGLAGEWGTGELFF. CDR3 sequence (DNA): TGCGCCAGCAGCTTAACGGGACTAGCGGGGGAATGGGGCACCGGGGAGCTGTTTTTT. The chain combines TRBV5-1 with TRBJ2-2, with 14 bases lining up with TRBD2. The CDR3 sequence is 19 residues long. Germline CDR1 SGHRS, CDR2 YFSETQ. With V trimmed by 2 bases and J by 4 bases, 10 bases remained unmatched.